The rows below give T cell receptor beta chains drawn from one sample of a study of CD8+ T cells in alopecia areata. TCRdb keeps only in-frame clones here, not all; method: immunoSEQ multiplex PCR. The sample has approximately 100,000 clones, 35% to 50% seen once. The sequenced sample consisted of CD4+ T cells sorted from blood. Receptor source: a human donor with alopecia areata. The conserved cysteine and the conserved F or W are not part of the CDR3 here. Size is stated for part of the rows, as once, few or many counts, or as a class when the clone is expanded.

V gene	clone size	CDR3 protein
TRBV29-1	-	SVGCRYYEQY
TRBV7-2	-	ASSLASGPTGQPQH
TRBV28	-	ASRLAVTEQY
TRBV29-1	-	SVEEEVEGAAYEQY
TRBV9	-	ASSPQAENYSPLH
TRBV30	-	AWSGGTGGWSDTQY
TRBV29-1	few	SVGGSDNEQF
TRBV30	-	AWSVNSYYGYT
TRBV29-1	few	SVATDLQGEQY
TRBV30	-	AWSVRGAFSGYT
TRBV29-1	once	SVVRDREVYEQY
TRBV14	-	ASSQWRGNTEAF
TRBV2	-	ASRQTGVKTQY
TRBV29-1	-	SVEGVERPGELF
TRBV7-9	few	ASSSGITGGEQF
TRBV29-1	-	SVAQGTARNQPQH
TRBV5-1	once	ASSSSGQGSEQY
TRBV29-1	few	SGSGDSSPFDEQF
TRBV5-1	-	ASSLEQESYGYT
TRBV28	-	ASSFRGETLGAKNIQY
TRBV29-1	few	SVEIVQQDRGANEQF
TRBV19	-	ASMGSSGPSEQY
TRBV29-1	few	SVEWRRGEAF
TRBV29-1	few	SEETGGTDTQY
TRBV5-1	-	ASSLDGQNHYEQY
TRBV6-5	-	ASKLAINYNEQF
TRBV29-1	few	SVIRDVWETQY
TRBV29-1	-	SGGDTGELF
TRBV29-1	-	SVSTGVYGYT
TRBV19	-	ASTASGLETQY
TRBV29-1	-	SVFEPTNEKLF
TRBV29-1	-	SVKGSYEQY
TRBV30	-	AWSTRQAGKRHTQY
TRBV5-6	-	ASSFYEELF
TRBV29-1	few	SVSNEGETQY
TRBV6-1	once	ASSIAGNGANVLT
TRBV29-1	-	SVKRLAGNTDTQY
TRBV11-3	-	ASSDSGLYEQY
TRBV29-1	-	SGLRNTGELF
TRBV7-9	medium-sized	ASSLGAAGTEAF
TRBV13	few	ASSPREGAVAEF
TRBV29-1	-	SVDGTDNTEAF
TRBV28	few	ATGGTNQPQH
TRBV5-1	-	ASSLEGSGQETQY
TRBV29-1	-	SVDSAATGELF
TRBV9	-	ASSVTSAAGETQY
TRBV11-2	few	ASSLGVLETQY
TRBV29-1	-	SVELALLTDTQY
TRBV30	-	AWSPGRETQY
TRBV7-9	-	ASSPTGYEQY
TRBV29-1	few	SVAHRVAIYNEQF